In this sample, the clone carrying this T cell receptor beta chain is medium-sized (0.01 to 0.1%). Its antigen is currently unknown. This beta chain turned up in a library designed for alpha chains; as an off-target read, its abundance says little. This entry comes from a study of spatial heterogeneity in lung cancer. TCRdb recomputed calls from the 5' RACE reads with MiXCR, one row per CDR3 protein. The data hold approximately 7,800 distinct CDR3 sequences, with almost 8.5% observed a single time. Time point of the sample: sample taken at primary tumor resection. Whole RNA, which was extracted from tumor, nontumor lung tissue or frozen PBMC, was sequenced without any cell sorting. Findings and caveats of the study: Mutation counts in tumors were tracked by counts of expanded intratumoral alpha and beta TCRs.

The material sequenced was lung tumor tissue, taken at surgery. The receptor was isolated from a male donor with early-stage non-small cell lung cancer.

The CDR3 region is CASRSRASNQPQHF. The CDR3 region has the DNA TGTGCCAGCAGGAGCAGGGCCTCCAATCAGCCCCAGCATTTT. This chain connects TRBV2 to TRBJ1-5; tentative D call: TRBD1 (5 bases). CDR1 and CDR2 (germline): SNHLY, FYNNEI. Trimming pared 6 bases from V and 3 bases from J, leaving 12 bases between. The CDR3 has 14 amino acids.